The clone carrying this T cell receptor beta chain was found a few times. These data originate in a study of somatic mutations in cytotoxic T cells in rheumatoid arthritis. Germline CDR1 reads GTSNPN; CDR2 reads SVGIG (reference sequence). The V gene lost 1 base and the J gene lost 3 bases, with 6 bases spanning the gap. CDR3 length equals 12 residues. Some clones are missing from TCRdb's copy, which holds only in-frame ones; the method was immunoSEQ multiplex PCR. The table includes approximately 24,000 clones, around 74% detected once. The rearrangement links TRBV30 to TRBJ1-1; D uncertain. The sequence derives from a woman younger than 30 in good health. The sample was CD8+ T cells sorted from blood. The CDR3 DNA sequence: TGTGCCTGGAGTGGCGGGTACACTGAAGCTTTCTTT. It translates to CAWSGGYTEAFF.